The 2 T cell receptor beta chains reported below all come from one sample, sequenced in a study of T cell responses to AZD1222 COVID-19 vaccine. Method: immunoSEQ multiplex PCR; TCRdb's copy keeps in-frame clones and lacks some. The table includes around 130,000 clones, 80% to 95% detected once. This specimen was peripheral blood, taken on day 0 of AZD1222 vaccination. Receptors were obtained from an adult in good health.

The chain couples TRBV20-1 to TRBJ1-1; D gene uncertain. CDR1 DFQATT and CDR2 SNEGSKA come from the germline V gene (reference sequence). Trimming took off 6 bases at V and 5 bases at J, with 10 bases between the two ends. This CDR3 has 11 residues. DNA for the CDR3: TGCAGTGCCACGGAGGGTACTGAAGCTTTCTTT. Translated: CSATEGTEAFF.

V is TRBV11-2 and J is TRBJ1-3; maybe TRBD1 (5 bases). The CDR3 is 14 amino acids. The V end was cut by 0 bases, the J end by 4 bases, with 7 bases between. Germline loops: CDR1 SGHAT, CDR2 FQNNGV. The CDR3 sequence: CASSLDRVGNTIYF. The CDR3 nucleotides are TGTGCCAGCAGCTTAGACAGGGTGGGAAACACCATATATTTT.